This T cell receptor beta chain was sequenced during a study of neurological immune-mediated disorders. Trimming left V 5 bases short and J 5 bases short, with 7 bases between. This CDR3 has 12 residues. Germline CDR1 reads SGHRS; CDR2 reads YFSETQ. Study-wide points: No sharing of CDR3 amino acid sequences was observed among expanded clones across subjects, suggesting private repertoires in all groups.

This clonotype was recorded many times. What it binds is unknown. With 10-nucleotide random UMIs, 5'RACE was used to make the cDNA. One entry per CDR3 protein, called by TCRdb with MiXCR from the 5' RACE reads. The sample has around 49,000 distinct CDR3 sequences; about an eighth are singletons. The time point is: longitudinal time-point 2. Unsorted libraries were prepared from 2 million PBMCs held at -80 C. This chain links TRBV5-1 with TRBJ2-2; unclear D gene. The sequenced sample was PBMCs. The TCR comes from a male donor with HTLV-1-associated myelopathy (HAM/TSP). In DNA, the CDR3 is TGCGCCAGCAGAGAACAGACCGGGGAGCTGTTTTTT. Translated, it gives CASREQTGELFF.